The sequence of this T cell receptor (beta chain) was determined in a study of blood T cell repertoires in COVID-19. Profiling relied on immunoSEQ multiplex PCR, and the TCRdb table lists in-frame clones only, not all of them. This table holds 150,000 to 200,000 clones, more than 75% found once. Germline CDR1 LNHNV, CDR2 YYDKDF (reference sequence). This CDR3 is 15 amino acids long. V was cut by 1 base and J by 1 base, with 10 bases left in between. Sequenced: peripheral blood. V usage is TRBV15 and J usage is TRBJ2-5; weak D call: TRBD1 (6 bases). The sequence was obtained from a man in his fifties who had recovered from COVID-19. The CDR3 DNA sequence: TGTGCCACCAGCAGAGCCGGGACATTCCAAGAGACCCAGTACTTC. Amino acids: CATSRAGTFQETQYF.